What follows are 17 T cell receptor beta chains derived from one specimen sequenced in a study of immune evolution from preneoplasia to lung adenocarcinoma. Repertoires were generated with immunoSEQ multiplex PCR, while TCRdb's copy carries only in-frame clones and drops some. The table has thousands of clones, 65% to 80% seen once. Material for sequencing was FFPE minimally invasive lung adenocarcinoma tissue. These receptors were collected from a person aged 50-70 years with lung adenocarcinoma.

This clone was detected once. This sequence joins TRBV5-4 and TRBJ2-6; TRBD1 agrees at 7 bases. CDR3 size: 16 residues. CDR1 is SGHNT and CDR2 is YYREEE in the germline V gene (reference sequence). V lost 5 bases and J lost 0; bases outside the gene matches: 5. The CDR3 DNA follows: TGTGCCAGCAGACCGGGACAGAGCTCTGGGGCCAACGTCCTGACTTTC. It specifies CASRPGQSSGANVLTF.

The rearrangement joins TRBV11-2 to TRBJ1-5; the match to TRBD1 covers 10 bases. CDR1 SGHAT and CDR2 FQNNGV come from the germline V gene. Trimming took 5 bases from V and 6 from J; bases not matched to a gene: 7. This CDR3 has 15 amino acids. CDR3 DNA: TGTGCCAGCAGCCCAGGACAGGGGGGGAGTCAGCCCCAGCATTTT. It translates to CASSPGQGGSQPQHF.

This clone was seen only a few times. J is TRBJ1-1 and V is TRBV30; D gene uncertain. V lost 0 bases to trimming and J lost 1 base, with 6 bases between them. Germline V CDR1 and CDR2: GTSNPN, SVGIG (reference sequence). This CDR3 has 13 residues. CDR3 sequence: CAWSVAENTEAFF. As DNA, the CDR3 is TGTGCCTGGAGTGTAGCGGAGAACACTGAAGCTTTCTTT.

The chain combines TRBV4-3 with TRBJ2-6, with TRBD1 matching 9 bases. V shed 3 bases, J shed 2 bases, and the junction held 11 bases outside the gene matches. The germline V gene has CDR1 LGHNA and CDR2 YSLEER. The CDR3 loop spans 19 amino acids. The CDR3 loop is CASSQDRTGVSTGANVLTF. CDR3 nucleotide sequence: TGCGCCAGCAGCCAGGATAGGACAGGGGTTTCTACTGGGGCCAACGTCCTGACTTTC.

This clone was observed a handful of times. The chain links TRBV4-2 to TRBJ1-2; 8 bases agree with TRBD1. The V gene's germline CDR1 is LGHNA and CDR2 YNFKEQ. J lost 1 base, V lost 5 bases, and 12 bases had no gene match. The CDR3 spans 17 residues. The CDR3 nucleotides are TGTGCCAGCAGCACATCAGGGGGCGAAGTTTATAACTATGGCTACACCTTC. Residues: CASSTSGGEVYNYGYTF.

Notes on this clone: At one end the junction does not follow the germline gene, possibly because of a read error. This chain uses TRBV7-9 with TRBJ2-2, with 12 bases that match TRBD2. CDR3 size: 17 residues. Germline V lookup: CDR1 SEHNR, CDR2 FQNEAQ (reference sequence). CDR3 nucleotides: TGTGCCAGCAGCCAACTAGCGGGGGGCCGGGGACACCGGGGAGCTGTTTTT. Residues: CASSQLAGGRGHRGAVF. The complete variable domain, with remaining parts taken from reference TRBV7-9 and TRBJ2-2, reads DTGVSQNPRHKITKRGQNVTFRCDPISEHNRLYWYRQTLGQGPEFLTYFQNEAQLEKSRLLSDRFSAERPKGSFSTLEIQRTEQGDSAMYLCASSQLAGGRGHRGAVFGEGSRLTVL.

The chain joins TRBV18 to TRBJ2-2; D unclear. The V gene lost 3 bases and the J gene lost 0 bases, with 17 bases spanning the gap. Germline CDR1 is KGHSH and CDR2 is LQKENI. This CDR3 contains 18 residues. DNA for the CDR3: TGTGCCAGCTCACCTACGGGCAGTTCTTTTTCGAACACCGGGGAGCTGTTTTTT. This gives the protein CASSPTGSSFSNTGELFF. The full variable domain, rest sourced from reference TRBV18 and TRBJ2-2, is NAGVMQNPRHLVRRRGQEARLRCSPMKGHSHVYWYRQLPEEGLKFMVYLQKENIIDESGMPKERFSAEFPKEGPSILRIQQVVRGDSAAYFCASSPTGSSFSNTGELFFGEGSRLTVL.

V usage is TRBV9 and J usage is TRBJ2-5; D gene unclear. The CDR3 spans 16 residues. Trimming cost V 0 bases and J 5 bases, with 17 bases left between them. CDR1 is SGDLS, CDR2 YYNGEE, per germline. CDR3 sequence (DNA): TGTGCCAGCAGCGTAGACGCCCGGGCGAACTCGGAGACCCAGTACTTC. This encodes CASSVDARANSETQYF.

The chain recombines TRBV5-4 with TRBJ2-7; possible D gene TRBD2, 6 bases. CDR1 SGHNT and CDR2 YYREEE come from the germline V gene (reference sequence). This CDR3 has 14 amino acids. The V end lost 3 bases, the J end lost 1 base, and 11 bases lay between the germline ends. CDR3 in amino acids: CASSYGSFSYEQYF. CDR3 DNA: TGTGCCAGCAGCTACGGGAGCTTTTCCTACGAGCAGTACTTC.

V gene TRBV7-3 combines with J gene TRBJ2-2; a possible D gene is TRBD2 (6 bases). V was clipped by 3 bases and J by 5 bases, with 16 bases between them. This CDR3 region has 16 residues. The V gene's germline CDR1 is SGHTA and CDR2 FQGTGA. The CDR3 bases are TGTGCCAGCAGCTTCCCTGGGACGGGGGATACCGGGGAGCTGTTTTTT. It encodes CASSFPGTGDTGELFF.

The chain carries TRBV18 and TRBJ1-1, with TRBD1 as a possible D gene (5 bases). The CDR3 is 16 residues long. V was clipped by 0 bases and J by 0 bases, with 11 bases between them. Looked up from germline, CDR1 is KGHSH and CDR2 is LQKENI. In DNA form, the CDR3 reads TGTGCCAGCTCACCACCGAGCGGGGGGTTGAACACTGAAGCTTTCTTT. As protein: CASSPPSGGLNTEAFF.

The CDR3 protein is CASGRQGQSEAFF. The CDR3 nucleotides are TGTGCCAGCGGGAGACAAGGACAGTCTGAAGCTTTCTTT. The chain joins TRBV9 to TRBJ1-1, with D maybe TRBD1 (6 bases). CDR1 is SGDLS and CDR2 is YYNGEE in the germline V gene. The V gene lost 7 bases and the J gene lost 6 bases, with 16 bases spanning the gap. CDR3 length: 13 amino acids.

CDR3 DNA sequence: TGTGCCTGGAGTGTATGGGGACAGGGGACCATGAACACTGAAGCTTTCTTT. It is translated as CAWSVWGQGTMNTEAFF. V gene TRBV30 combines with J gene TRBJ1-1; 10 nucleotides line up with TRBD1. There are 17 residues in the CDR3. Germline V CDR1 and CDR2: GTSNPN, SVGIG (reference sequence). The trim removed 0 bases at V and 0 bases at J, leaving 7 bases unmatched.

This sequence joins TRBV4-2 and TRBJ1-5; a possible D gene is TRBD1 (6 bases). The J call may be incorrect, as the DNA end agrees better with TRBJ2-3. CDR1 is LGHNA and CDR2 is YNFKEQ in the germline V gene. CDR3 size: 13 residues. CDR3 loop: CASSQDHGQPQYF. The CDR3 nucleotides are TGTGCCAGCAGCCAAGATCACGGACAGCCCCAGTATTTT.

The CDR3 region is CASSQTSRGGDGNQPQHF. In DNA form, the CDR3 reads TGTGCCAGCAGCCAAACTTCCAGGGGGGGGGACGGCAATCAGCCCCAGCATTTT. The chain joins TRBV14 to TRBJ1-5; the match to TRBD1 covers 7 bases. CDR1 is SGHDN, CDR2 FVKESK, per germline. The CDR3 runs to 18 residues. With 2 bases clipped from V and 2 bases from J, the junction kept 12 bases outside the gene matches.

The V gene is TRBV28, the J gene TRBJ1-5; possibly TRBD1 for D (5 bases). CDR3 size: 14 residues. Deletions cut 4 bases from V and 7 bases from J, with 14 bases between. Germline V gene sequence: CDR1 MDHEN, CDR2 SYDVKM. The CDR3 nucleotides read TGTGCCAGCAGTTATTTCCAGGGCGGCCAGCCCCAGCATTTT. As protein: CASSYFQGGQPQHF. The entire variable domain, with the rest obtained from reference TRBV28 and TRBJ1-5, is as follows: DVKVTQSSRYLVKRTGEKVFLECVQDMDHENMFWYRQDPGLGLRLIYFSYDVKMKEKGDIPEGYSVSREKKERFSLILESASTNQTSMYLCASSYFQGGQPQHFGDGTRLSIL.

The chain links TRBV15 to TRBJ1-1; D remains unclear. The CDR3 is made up of 14 amino acids. CDR1 and CDR2 (germline): LNHNV, YYDKDF (reference sequence). V dropped 3 bases and J dropped 4 bases, with 12 bases sitting between them. The DNA of the CDR3 is TGTGCCACCAGCAGTAGACCGGGAGCCACTGAAGCTTTCTTT. This translates into CATSSRPGATEAFF.